This record concerns one T cell receptor beta chain sequence. Antigen specificity is unknown. CDR3 length: 13 residues. Between the trimmed V and J ends, which lost 3 bases and 1 base, there was a span of 4 bases. The germline gives CDR1 LNHDA, CDR2 SQIVND (reference sequence). This sample is part of a study of siplizumab effects on memory and regulatory T cells. Regarding the study as a whole: Unstimulated naive T cells seemed to show more diversity than memory cells did, and they also seemed to be among the major contributors to the alloresponse.

TCRdb's copy holds only in-frame clones and misses some; the assay was immunoSEQ multiplex PCR. Among about 94,000 clones listed, around 94% were seen once. Sequenced input: non-Treg CD4+ T cells sorted from blood. This TCR was recovered from a human donor in good health. V gene TRBV19 combines with J gene TRBJ1-5, with unresolved D. Written as DNA, the CDR3 is TGTGCCAGTAGTATGGTGAGCAATCAGCCCCAGCATTTT. Protein product: CASSMVSNQPQHF.